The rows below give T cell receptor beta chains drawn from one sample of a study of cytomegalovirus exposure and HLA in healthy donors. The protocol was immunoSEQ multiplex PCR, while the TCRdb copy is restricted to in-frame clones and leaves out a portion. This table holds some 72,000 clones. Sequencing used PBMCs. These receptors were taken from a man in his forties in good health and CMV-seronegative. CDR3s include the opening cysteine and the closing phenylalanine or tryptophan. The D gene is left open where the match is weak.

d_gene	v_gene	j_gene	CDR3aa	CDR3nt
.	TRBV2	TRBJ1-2	CASSENRPFRGYTF	TGTGCCAGCAGTGAAAATCGCCCTTTTCGGGGCTACACCTTC
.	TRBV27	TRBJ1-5	CASSPLWASNQPQHF	TGTGCCAGCAGTCCCCTATGGGCAAGCAATCAGCCCCAGCATTTT
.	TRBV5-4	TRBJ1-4	CASSFPGNNEKLFF	TGTGCCAGCAGCTTTCCAGGGAATAATGAAAAACTGTTTTTT
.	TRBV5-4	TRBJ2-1	CASESGALNYNEQFF	TGTGCCAGCGAGAGCGGAGCCCTGAACTACAATGAGCAGTTCTTC
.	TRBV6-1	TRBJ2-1	CASKLTRSSYNEQFF	TGTGCCAGCAAACTTACCCGATCGTCCTACAATGAGCAGTTCTTC
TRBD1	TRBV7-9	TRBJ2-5	CASSLAWGQGEETQYF	TGTGCCAGCAGCTTAGCTTGGGGACAGGGCGAAGAGACCCAGTACTTC
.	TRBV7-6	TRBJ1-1	CASSLGGGIQPEAFF	TGTGCCAGCAGCTTAGGGGGGGGCATCCAACCAGAAGCTTTCTTT
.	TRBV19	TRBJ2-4	CASSQTSGHMAIQYF	TGTGCCAGTAGCCAGACCTCCGGACACATGGCCATTCAGTACTTC
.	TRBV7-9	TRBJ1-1	CASSFDSGTEAFF	TGTGCCAGCAGCTTTGATTCAGGGACTGAAGCTTTCTTT
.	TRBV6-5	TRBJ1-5	CASSRVSFQPQHF	TGTGCCAGCAGCAGGGTTTCGTTTCAGCCCCAGCATTTT
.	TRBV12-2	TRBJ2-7	CASRHRQDYEQYF	TGTGCAAGTCGCCATAGACAGGATTACGAGCAGTACTTC
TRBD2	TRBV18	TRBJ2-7	CASSPSANRGGPEQYF	TGTGCCAGCTCACCGAGCGCCAACCGCGGGGGTCCCGAGCAGTACTTC
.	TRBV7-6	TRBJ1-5	CASSLSRYQPQHF	TGTGCCAGCAGCTTAAGTAGATATCAGCCCCAGCATTTT
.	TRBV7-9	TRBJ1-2	CASSLATGGATYGYTF	TGTGCCAGCAGCTTAGCCACCGGCGGGGCGACCTATGGCTACACCTTC
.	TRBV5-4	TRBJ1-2	CASSSGGASPNYGYTF	TGTGCCAGCAGCTCCGGGGGGGCCAGCCCTAACTATGGCTACACCTTC
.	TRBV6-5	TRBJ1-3	CASSYSTQGNTIYF	TGTGCCAGCAGCTACTCGACGCAGGGGAACACCATATATTTT
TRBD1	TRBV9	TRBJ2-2	CASSPRTGEDTGELFF	TGTGCCAGCAGCCCGAGGACAGGGGAAGACACCGGGGAGCTGTTTTTT
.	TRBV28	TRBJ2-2	CASSLSESNTGELFF	TGTGCCAGCAGTTTATCCGAGTCGAACACCGGGGAGCTGTTTTTT
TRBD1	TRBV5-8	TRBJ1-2	CASSLTGVAYGYTF	TGTGCCAGCAGCTTGACAGGGGTTGCCTATGGCTACACCTTC
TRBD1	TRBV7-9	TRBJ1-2	CASSSLTGGVNYGYTF	TGTGCCAGCAGCTCGCTAACAGGGGGCGTCAACTATGGCTACACCTTC
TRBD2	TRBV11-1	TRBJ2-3	CASSQRGDTDTQYF	TGTGCCAGCAGCCAGCGGGGGGACACAGATACGCAGTATTTT
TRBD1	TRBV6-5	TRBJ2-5	CASSYQDRMETQYF	TGTGCCAGCAGTTACCAGGACAGGATGGAGACCCAGTACTTC
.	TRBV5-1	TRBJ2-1	CASSLRGPGNSFYNEQFF	TGCGCCAGCAGCTTAAGAGGACCAGGGAACTCTTTCTACAATGAGCAGTTCTTC
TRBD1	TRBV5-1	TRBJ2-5	CASTRDRVGQETQYF	TGCGCCAGCACCCGGGACAGGGTCGGGCAAGAGACCCAGTACTTC
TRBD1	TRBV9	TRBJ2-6	CASSVATKGTGDSGANVLTF	TGTGCCAGCAGCGTAGCTACTAAGGGGACAGGAGACTCTGGGGCCAACGTCCTGACTTTC
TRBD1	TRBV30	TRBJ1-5	CAWTQGQDQPQHF	TGTGCCTGGACCCAGGGACAGGATCAGCCCCAGCATTTT
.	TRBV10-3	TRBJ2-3	CAISGRDTGDTQYF	TGTGCCATCAGTGGCCGGGACACAGGAGATACGCAGTATTTT
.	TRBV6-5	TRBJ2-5	CASSYGFGGPGETQYF	TGTGCCAGCAGTTACGGCTTCGGGGGGCCGGGAGAGACCCAGTACTTC
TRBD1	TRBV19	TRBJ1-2	CASSATGGAYGYTF	TGTGCCAGTAGTGCAACAGGGGGCGCGTATGGCTACACCTTC
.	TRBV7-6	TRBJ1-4	CASTPGEMGEKLFF	TGTGCCAGCACCCCGGGGGAAATGGGTGAAAAACTGTTTTTT
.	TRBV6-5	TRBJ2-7	CASSAPGQSEQYF	TGTGCCAGCAGTGCTCCGGGACAAAGCGAGCAGTACTTC
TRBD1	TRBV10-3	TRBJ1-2	CAIRPADREVSGYTF	TGTGCCATCAGGCCTGCGGACAGGGAGGTCAGTGGCTACACCTTC
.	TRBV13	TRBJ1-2	CASSLDRTGSNGYTF	TGTGCCAGCAGCTTAGACAGGACGGGTTCGAATGGCTACACCTTC
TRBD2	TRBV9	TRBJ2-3	CASSVGVRESTDTQYF	TGTGCCAGCAGCGTCGGGGTGCGGGAGAGCACAGATACGCAGTATTTT
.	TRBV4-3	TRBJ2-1	CASSQVSGVEQFF	TGCGCCAGCAGCCAAGTGTCAGGGGTTGAGCAGTTCTTC
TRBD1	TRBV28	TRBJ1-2	CASSEPGQGGYGYTF	TGTGCCAGCAGTGAGCCGGGACAGGGCGGCTATGGCTACACCTTC
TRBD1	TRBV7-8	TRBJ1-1	CASSLASGQGRNTEAFF	TGTGCCAGCAGCTTAGCGTCGGGACAGGGGAGGAACACTGAAGCTTTCTTT
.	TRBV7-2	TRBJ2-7	CASSFFQIDYEQYF	TGTGCCAGCAGCTTCTTCCAGATTGATTACGAGCAGTACTTC
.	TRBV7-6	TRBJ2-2	CASSGGVDSAYGELFF	TGTGCCAGCAGCGGCGGGGTGGACTCCGCGTACGGGGAGCTGTTTTTT
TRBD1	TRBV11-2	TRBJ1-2	CASSQGRGVPNYGYTF	TGTGCCAGCAGCCAAGGCAGGGGGGTCCCTAACTATGGCTACACCTTC
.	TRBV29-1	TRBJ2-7	CSVVWSYEQYF	TGCAGCGTTGTTTGGTCCTACGAGCAGTACTTC
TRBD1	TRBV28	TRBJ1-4	CASSPTGGATNEKLFF	TGTGCCAGCAGTCCGACAGGGGGCGCAACTAATGAAAAACTGTTTTTT
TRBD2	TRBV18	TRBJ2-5	CASSPLAGGPSVETQYF	TGTGCCAGCTCACCATTGGCGGGGGGGCCTTCGGTTGAGACCCAGTACTTC
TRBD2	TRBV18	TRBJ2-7	CASSPVAGGPGEQYF	TGTGCCAGCTCACCTGTTGCGGGGGGGCCCGGCGAGCAGTACTTC
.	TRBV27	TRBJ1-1	CASSLSRQGISNTEAFF	TGTGCCAGCAGTTTATCGCGGCAGGGTATATCGAACACTGAAGCTTTCTTT
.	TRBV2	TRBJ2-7	CASSPFSYEQYF	TGTGCCAGCAGTCCTTTCTCCTACGAGCAGTACTTC
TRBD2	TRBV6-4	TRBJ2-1	CASSLLAGGHGEQFF	TGTGCCAGCAGTCTCCTAGCGGGGGGGCACGGTGAGCAGTTCTTC
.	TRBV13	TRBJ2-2	CASSLALGARDTGELFF	TGTGCCAGCAGCTTAGCTCTGGGGGCGAGGGACACCGGGGAGCTGTTTTTT
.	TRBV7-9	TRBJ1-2	CASSPDRKGGYTF	TGTGCCAGCAGTCCAGACAGGAAGGGTGGCTACACCTTC
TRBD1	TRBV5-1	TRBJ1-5	CASSARDRSNQPQHF	TGCGCCAGCAGCGCAAGGGACAGAAGCAATCAGCCCCAGCATTTT
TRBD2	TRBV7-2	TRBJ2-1	CASSIPIAGWDSSYNEQFF	TGTGCCAGCAGCATACCGATAGCGGGGTGGGATAGCTCCTACAATGAGCAGTTCTTC
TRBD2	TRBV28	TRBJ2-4	CASSKLAGTLNIQYF	TGTGCCAGCAGTAAACTAGCGGGAACCTTAAACATTCAGTACTTC
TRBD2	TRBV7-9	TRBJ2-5	CASSLGGGQETQYF	TGTGCCAGCAGCCTCGGGGGGGGGCAAGAGACCCAGTACTTC
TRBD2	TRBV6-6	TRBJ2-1	CASSYRGSNEQFF	TGTGCCAGCAGTTACCGCGGGAGCAATGAGCAGTTCTTC
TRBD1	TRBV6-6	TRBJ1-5	CASSSGQHNQPQHF	TGTGCCAGCAGCTCGGGACAGCACAATCAGCCCCAGCATTTT
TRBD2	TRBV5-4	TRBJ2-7	CASSLGRENHEQYF	TGTGCCAGCAGCTTGGGGCGGGAGAACCACGAGCAGTACTTC
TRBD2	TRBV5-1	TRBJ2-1	CASSKLAGERAEQFF	TGCGCCAGCAGCAAACTAGCGGGAGAACGGGCTGAGCAGTTCTTC
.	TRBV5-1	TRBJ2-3	CASSLAGRPSTDTQYF	TGCGCCAGCAGCCTGGCTGGGAGACCTAGCACAGATACGCAGTATTTT
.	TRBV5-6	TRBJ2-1	CASSFSYNEQFF	TGTGCCAGCAGCTTCAGTTACAATGAGCAGTTCTTC